This T cell receptor (beta chain) was sequenced for a study of beta chain features in type 1 diabetes. For the study at large: Healthy donors and patients had similar age, gender and cell yields. Taken together, all samples contributed approximately 110 million examined sorted cells.

Trimming left V 6 bases short and J 6 bases short, with 10 bases between. CDR3 length: 11 amino acids. Germline loops: CDR1 SQVTM, CDR2 ANQGSEA. As regards this clone: What it binds is not known. This CDR3 is also generated by other DNA sequences in the sample.

Whole-study findings and limits: When VDJ junctions were examined, type 1 diabetes patients showed fewer insertions and more deletions.

Markers CD45RO/CCR7/CD25/CD127/CD95/CD27 served to sort CD4+ naive, central memory, regulatory and stem cell-like memory cells. cDNA synthesis used the whole RNA isolate, giving expressed TCRB sequences. Profiling relied on immunoSEQ multiplex PCR, and the TCRdb table lists in-frame clones only, not all of them. The repertoire holds about 290,000 clones, with about 8% as singletons. The rearrangement links TRBV29-1 to TRBJ2-3, with a possible D match to TRBD2 (6 bases). This TCR came from a woman younger than 35 in good health. Sequencing was performed on central memory CD4+ T cells from blood. This chain's CDR3 is CSVRLVDTQYF. CDR3 sequence (DNA): TGCAGCGTGAGACTAGTGGATACGCAGTATTTT.